This entry lists 25 T cell receptor beta chains sequenced from one sample in a study of blood T cell repertoires in COVID-19. This table comes from immunoSEQ multiplex PCR, and its TCRdb copy is limited to in-frame clones, with some not included. Of about 100,000 clones listed, under 85% are singletons. Sequencing was carried out using peripheral blood. These receptors originate from a woman aged 70-85 years with acute or convalescent COVID-19.

This clone is a singleton in its sample. The J gene is TRBJ2-1, the V gene TRBV28, with D possibly matching TRBD2 (6 bases). The CDR3 has 15 residues. Trimming shortened V by 2 bases and J by 3 bases, and 11 bases separated the two germline ends. Looked up from germline, CDR1 is MDHEN and CDR2 is SYDVKM. CDR3 protein: CASSLNWGLYNEQFF. In nucleotides, the CDR3 is TGTGCCAGCAGTTTAAACTGGGGACTCTACAATGAGCAGTTCTTC.

The V and J genes are TRBV10-3 and TRBJ1-1; D not resolved. V dropped 9 bases and J dropped 0 bases, with 11 bases sitting between them. Germline CDR1 and CDR2: ENHRY and SYGVKD. The CDR3 runs 13 residues. CDR3 sequence (DNA): TGTGCCATAAGGAGTGAAATGAACACTGAAGCTTTCTTT. Protein sequence: CAIRSEMNTEAFF.

The rearrangement links TRBV6-6 to TRBJ1-4; D possibly corresponds to TRBD1 (6 bases). This CDR3 has 16 residues. Germline V gives CDR1 MNHNY, CDR2 SVGAGI (reference sequence). The ends were cut back, 0 bases at V and 3 bases at J, with 11 bases in the middle. The CDR3 DNA sequence: TGTGCCAGCAGTTACTCAGGGGGAACCGCTAATGAAAAACTGTTTTTT. This translates into CASSYSGGTANEKLFF.

This clone was seen more than once but under ten times. V and J are TRBV28 and TRBJ1-5, with D possibly matching TRBD1 (5 bases). CDR1 is MDHEN and CDR2 is SYDVKM in the germline V gene. V lost 5 bases to trimming and J lost 3 bases, with 17 bases between them. There are 16 residues in the CDR3. The CDR3 region is CASSDSVGLNNQPQHF. For the CDR3, the DNA is TGTGCCAGCAGTGATTCGGTGGGACTGAACAATCAGCCCCAGCATTTT.

V is TRBV13 and J is TRBJ1-1; D not resolved. V dropped 0 bases and J dropped 7 bases, with 3 bases sitting between them. Germline V gene data show CDR1 as PRHDT and CDR2 as FYEKMQ (reference sequence). The CDR3 sequence is 11 residues long. CDR3 in DNA: TGTGCCAGCAGCTTAGGTCTTGAAGCTTTCTTT. Encoded protein: CASSLGLEAFF.

The V gene is TRBV2, the J gene TRBJ2-2; a possible D gene is TRBD2 (5 bases). Deletions cut 6 bases from V and 7 bases from J, with 27 bases between. CDR3 length: 18 residues. CDR1 SNHLY and CDR2 FYNNEI come from the germline V gene. The CDR3 DNA reads as TGTGCCAGCAGGGATCGAAAGTCGTCGAGGGTTAGTGGCGGGGAGCTGTTTTTT. This gives the protein CASRDRKSSRVSGGELFF.

J is TRBJ1-4 and V is TRBV6-6; 7 bases map to TRBD1. The CDR3 runs to 15 residues. Germline CDR1 is MNHNY and CDR2 is SVGAGI (reference sequence). V was pared by 5 bases and J by 12 bases, with 15 bases of the junction left unmatched. The CDR3 sequence: CASSHRDSAYLELFF. The CDR3 nucleotides read TGTGCCAGCAGTCACCGGGACAGCGCATATCTGGAACTGTTTTTT.

The genes are TRBV12-3 or TRBV12-4 and TRBJ2-3; D gene uncertain. V gave up 5 bases and J gave up 4 bases, with 4 bases separating them. The CDR3 loop spans 11 amino acids. The CDR3 here is CASSPSDTQYF. The CDR3 DNA sequence: TGTGCCAGCAGTCCGTCAGATACGCAGTATTTT.

The rearrangement links TRBV29-1 to TRBJ1-1; a possible D gene is TRBD1 (6 bases). There are 15 residues in the CDR3. Germline V CDR1 and CDR2: SQVTM, ANQGSEA. Trimming shortened V by 7 bases and J by 7 bases, and 25 bases separated the two germline ends. CDR3 residues: CSASTREGVFGEAFF. In DNA, the CDR3 is TGCAGCGCGTCGACTCGGGAGGGGGTGTTTGGTGAAGCTTTCTTT.

With respect to this clone: Other DNA sequences from this sample encode an identical CDR3 as well. The chain couples TRBV5-1 to TRBJ2-2; 8 bases fit TRBD2. After removal of 0 bases from V and 1 base from J, the junction contained 2 bases not matched to a gene. The CDR3 is made up of 16 amino acids. Germline V gives CDR1 SGHRS, CDR2 YFSETQ. CDR3 sequence: CASSLALAGNTGELFF. CDR3 DNA: TGCGCCAGCAGCTTGGCGCTAGCGGGGAACACCGGGGAGCTGTTTTTT.

This clone was found a few times. This sequence joins TRBV7-3 and TRBJ2-2, with 12 nucleotides matching TRBD2. CDR1 SGHTA and CDR2 FQGTGA come from the germline V gene. V trimming: 4 bases; J trimming: 6 bases; junction bases outside the gene matches: 12. The CDR3 runs 18 residues. CDR3 region: CASSSDPLTSGGAGELFF. The CDR3 DNA reads TGTGCCAGCAGCTCCGACCCGTTGACTAGCGGGGGAGCCGGGGAGCTGTTTTTT.

The genes are TRBV3-1 (or the pseudogene TRBV3-2) and TRBJ1-3, with TRBD1 as a possible D gene (6 bases). CDR3 length equals 19 residues. V shed 4 bases and J shed 5 bases, with 27 bases lying between them. Germline-derived CDR1 and CDR2 are LGHDT and YNNKEL (reference sequence). CDR3 in DNA: TGTGCCAGCAGCCGAAATGCCCACCATCAAAGGGACATCCGAAACACCATATATTTT. It specifies CASSRNAHHQRDIRNTIYF.

The chain has TRBV6-4 and TRBJ2-3; D is unresolved. Germline-derived CDR1 and CDR2 are MRHNA and SNTAGT. The CDR3 runs 14 residues. V was pared by 7 bases and J by 0 bases, with 11 bases between. CDR3 loop: CASTIKLSTDTQYF. CDR3 nucleotides: TGTGCCAGCACCATTAAACTCAGCACAGATACGCAGTATTTT.

This chain uses TRBV6-1 with TRBJ2-7; D might be TRBD1 (6 bases). Trimming stripped 9 bases from V and 2 bases from J, with 17 bases between. The CDR3 has 14 amino acids. Germline V gives CDR1 MNHNS, CDR2 SASEGT. In nucleotides, the CDR3 is TGTGCCAGTTCGACAGGACCCAACCCCTACGAGCAGTACGTC. As protein: CASSTGPNPYEQYV.

This clone showed up just once. This chain connects TRBV14 to TRBJ2-1; D might be TRBD1 (5 bases). Trimming left V 0 bases short and J 0 bases short, with 15 bases between. The germline V gene encodes CDR1 SGHDN and CDR2 FVKESK. The CDR3 length is 18 residues. CDR3 amino acids: CASSQDFWQGRSYNEQFF. DNA of the CDR3: TGTGCCAGCAGCCAAGATTTTTGGCAGGGCCGCTCCTACAATGAGCAGTTCTTC.

This rearrangement joins TRBV5-5 to TRBJ1-3; no firm D call. V gave up 4 bases and J gave up 0 bases, with 11 bases separating them. Per the germline V gene, CDR1 is SGHKS and CDR2 is YYEKEE (reference sequence). The CDR3 spans 15 residues. The CDR3 loop is CASSGPTASGNTIYF. CDR3 DNA: TGTGCCAGCAGCGGTCCCACAGCCTCTGGAAACACCATATATTTT.

This clone was observed a few times. The chain joins TRBV3-1 (or the pseudogene TRBV3-2) to TRBJ2-2; the D gene is possibly TRBD1 (5 bases). The CDR3 spans 15 residues. In germline, CDR1 is LGHDT, CDR2 YNNKEL (reference sequence). Trimming took 0 bases from V and 9 from J, leaving 14 bases between them. The CDR3 sequence is CASSQDLGPGRELFF. CDR3 bases: TGTGCCAGCAGCCAAGATCTGGGGCCAGGACGGGAGCTGTTTTTT.

The genes are TRBV11-2 and TRBJ2-5; a weak D match, TRBD1 (5 bases). V shed 5 bases and J shed 7 bases, with 14 bases lying between them. The CDR3 is 13 residues long. CDR1 is SGHAT, CDR2 FQNNGV, per germline. The chain's CDR3 is CASSKDSLGTQYF. CDR3 sequence (DNA): TGTGCCAGCAGCAAAGACAGCCTAGGGACCCAGTACTTC.

This chain uses TRBV28 with TRBJ2-3; 7 positions agree with TRBD1. The CDR3 totals 15 residues. With V trimmed by 8 bases and J by 1 base, 9 bases remained unmatched. Per germline, CDR1 MDHEN and CDR2 SYDVKM. This CDR3 reads CASGPGQGGTDTQYF. In DNA, the CDR3 is TGTGCCAGCGGCCCGGGGCAGGGGGGCACAGATACGCAGTATTTT. The full variable domain, its missing parts supplied by reference TRBV28 and TRBJ2-3, is DVKVTQSSRYLVKRTGEKVFLECVQDMDHENMFWYRQDPGLGLRLIYFSYDVKMKEKGDIPEGYSVSREKKERFSLILESASTNQTSMYLCASGPGQGGTDTQYFGPGTRLTVL.

This chain uses TRBV12-5 with TRBJ1-2, with no clear D. CDR1 and CDR2 from the germline V gene are LGHNT and FRNRAP. Trimming removed 11 bases at V and 7 bases at J, with 20 bases between. This CDR3 is 13 amino acids long. The CDR3 region is CASSTGSLSGYTF. CDR3 DNA sequence: TGTGCTTCTTCGACGGGGTCGCTTAGTGGCTACACCTTC.

This clone has only one observation. This chain uses TRBV28 with TRBJ1-1, with D maybe TRBD1 (5 bases). The CDR3 extends over 14 amino acids. Per the germline V gene, CDR1 is MDHEN and CDR2 is SYDVKM. The V gene lost 8 bases and the J gene lost 6 bases, with 19 bases spanning the gap. CDR3 loop: CASARGGELSEAFF. CDR3 DNA: TGTGCCAGCGCCCGGGGGGGAGAGTTGTCTGAAGCTTTCTTT.

The V gene is TRBV7-9, the J gene TRBJ1-3; D is uncertain. The CDR3 is made up of 14 amino acids. The germline V and J ends were trimmed by 7 bases and 0 bases, with 10 bases remaining between them. The germline V gene encodes CDR1 SEHNR and CDR2 FQNEAQ (reference sequence). In DNA form, the CDR3 reads TGTGCCAGCAAGCCGGTGAGCTCTGGAAACACCATATATTTT. This encodes CASKPVSSGNTIYF.

The chain employs TRBV7-3 and TRBJ1-2; 8 bases align to TRBD1. In germline, CDR1 is SGHTA, CDR2 FQGTGA. V was clipped by 4 bases and J by 7 bases; unmatched bases: 8. The CDR3 has 14 amino acids. CDR3 in amino acids: CASSSSGGGSGYTF. As DNA, the CDR3 is TGTGCCAGCAGCTCATCAGGGGGCGGATCTGGCTACACCTTC.

The rearrangement joins TRBV7-9 to TRBJ2-1; perhaps TRBD2 as D (5 bases). This CDR3 has 14 residues. Germline V gives CDR1 SEHNR, CDR2 FQNEAQ (reference sequence). Between the trimmed V and J ends, which lost 7 bases and 0 bases, there was a span of 10 bases. In DNA form, the CDR3 reads TGTGCCAGCACACGGGAAGGCTCCTACAATGAGCAGTTCTTC. This codes for CASTREGSYNEQFF. Looking up the rest from reference TRBV7-9 and TRBJ2-1 gives the full variable domain: DTGVSQNPRHKITKRGQNVTFRCDPISEHNRLYWYRQTLGQGPEFLTYFQNEAQLEKSRLLSDRFSAERPKGSFSTLEIQRTEQGDSAMYLCASTREGSYNEQFFGPGTRLTVL.

The CDR3 protein is CASRGLGPNTIYF. The CDR3, as DNA: TGTGCCAGCAGAGGACTGGGTCCCAACACCATATATTTT. The chain is built from TRBV6-5 and TRBJ1-3; no clear D gene. Germline V CDR1 and CDR2: MNHEY, SVGAGI. The V end was cut by 6 bases, the J end by 7 bases, with 13 bases between. The CDR3 runs 13 residues.